This T cell receptor beta chain was sequenced during a study of control samples from healthy donors and cancer patients. There are 15 residues in the CDR3. V was shortened by 0 bases and J by 4 bases, with 10 bases between the two germline ends. Germline V gene sequence: CDR1 LGHNA, CDR2 YNFKEQ. Assay used: immunoSEQ multiplex PCR; TCRdb lists only in-frame clones, some missing. The data contain about 140,000 clones, roughly 90% of them singletons. The chain joins TRBV4-2 to TRBJ1-5, with no clear D. Sequenced material: blood. This clonotype was sampled from a man younger than 45 in good health. The CDR3 protein is CASSQDINRNQPQHF. The CDR3 DNA reads as TGTGCCAGCAGCCAAGATATTAACCGGAATCAGCCCCAGCATTTT.